This TCR beta chain was identified in a study of persistence of HIV-infected CD4 T cells. Regarding the study as a whole: Antigen-responding cells were enriched for degenerate expanded CDR3beta sequences. Proviral oligoclonality tracked with TCR oligoclonality within the same sorted cells.

The libraries were made with immunoSEQ version 4 in survey mode. Clones were read by immunoSEQ multiplex PCR, and TCRdb kept only the in-frame ones, dropping some. The repertoire includes around 8,000 clones, under 80% of them detected once, and around 19% sits in the top ten. Cells were stimulated with CMV-infected fibroblast lysates at 10 ug/mL. Sorting selected CD4+ T cells upregulating both CD40 ligand and CD69. Donors were HIV-1-infected adults who began suppressive ART during chronic infection. Donors had CD4+ T cell counts above 400 cells/uL and were CMV-seropositive. About this clone itself: What it binds is not known.

From germline, CDR1 is KGHSH and CDR2 LQKENI. Between the trimmed V and J ends, which lost 0 bases and 6 bases, there was a span of 9 bases. The CDR3 loop spans 14 amino acids. The chain carries TRBV18 and TRBJ1-5; no firm D call. This sequence was found in an adult man with HIV who was CMV-seropositive. The material sequenced was CD4+ T cells sorted from PBMCs after approximately 18-hour stimulation, taken from a patient who received antiretroviral therapy. This CDR3 reads CASSPPSGGQPQHF. The CDR3 bases are TGTGCCAGCTCACCACCGAGTGGAGGTCAGCCCCAGCATTTT.